The clone carrying this T cell receptor beta chain has at least ten counts. Germline values: CDR1 MNHEY, CDR2 SVGEGT. The V segment lost 6 bases and the J segment 3 bases; nucleotides outside the gene matches: 7. This CDR3 region has 14 residues. This entry is derived from a study of molecular identifiers for immune sequencing clone quantification. Study-level background: Replicate RNA came from 20,000 or 100,000 naive CD8 cells and was split five ways, and four parts were sequenced.

TCRdb re-called the PCR reads through MiXCR, storing one row per CDR3 protein. The table lists some 580,000 distinct CDR3 sequences, 25% of them singletons, with about 0.78% in the top ten. This clonotype originated in a human donor in good health. Some libraries in this study had Jurkat cell RNA spiked in. The chain employs TRBV6-2 or TRBV6-3 and TRBJ2-7; 8 bases align to TRBD1. What was sequenced was naive CD8+ T cells from blood, with Jurkat cell RNA spiked in. Subset: FACS-sorted CD8+CD4-CCR7+CD45RA+ naive T cells. The CDR3 bases are TGTGCCAGCAGCCCGGGACAGGCCGTCTACGAGCAGTACTTC. Translated: CASSPGQAVYEQYF.